These T cell receptor beta chains were read from a single sample in a study of blood T cell repertoires in COVID-19. Sequenced by immunoSEQ multiplex PCR; TCRdb stores in-frame clones only, minus some. The sample yields about 270,000 clones, 65% to 90% seen once. Sequenced sample: peripheral blood. The source is a human donor in a cohort sampled during active COVID-19. The CDR3 runs from the conserved cysteine through the conserved F or W. A D gene is named only where the DNA matches it firmly. The listing skips clone size in some rows; elsewhere it reads once, few, many or a size class.

v_call	j_call	clone_size	d_call	cdr3_nt	cdr3_aa
TRBV11-2	TRBJ1-3	NA	TRBD1	TGTGCCAGCTCGGGGACAGGGACCCCCGGAAACACCATATATTTT	CASSGTGTPGNTIYF
TRBV5-4	TRBJ1-1	few	NA	TGTGCCAGCAGCTGGGATGCTGGACAGCGTGAAGCTTTCTTT	CASSWDAGQREAFF
TRBV5-1	TRBJ2-1	NA	TRBD2	TGCGCCAGCAGCTTGGAGCTAGCGGCAAACAATGAGCAGTTCTTC	CASSLELAANNEQFF
TRBV7-2	TRBJ2-1	NA	TRBD1	TGTGCCAGCAGCACGGACAGGGGCCTCTACAATGAGCAGTTCTTC	CASSTDRGLYNEQFF
TRBV24-1	TRBJ2-2	NA	NA	TGTGCCACCAGTTCTGGGTCTTTCGCGGGAAGCTCCGGGGAGCTGTTTTTT	CATSSGSFAGSSGELFF
TRBV5-4	TRBJ1-2	NA	NA	TGTGCCAGCAGCTTGGTTGGCAGTAACTATGGCTACACCTTC	CASSLVGSNYGYTF
TRBV9	TRBJ2-3	NA	TRBD2	TGTGCCAGCAGCCTAGCGGGAGCCCTCACAGATACGCAGTATTTT	CASSLAGALTDTQYF
TRBV18	TRBJ1-2	NA	NA	TGTGCCAGCTCATTACAGGGACAAGACTATGGCTACACCTTC	CASSLQGQDYGYTF
TRBV19	TRBJ1-6	NA	NA	TGTGCCAGTAGTAACCTAGGGGTCTCACCCCTCCACTTT	CASSNLGVSPLHF
TRBV19	TRBJ1-5	NA	TRBD1	TGTGCCAGTAGCAGGGCCGGGACAGGGGACAATCAGCCCCAGCATTTT	CASSRAGTGDNQPQHF
TRBV5-4	TRBJ2-1	NA	NA	TGTGCCAGCAGCTTTAAGAGCTCCTACAATGAGCAGTTCTTC	CASSFKSSYNEQFF
TRBV28	TRBJ2-6	NA	NA	TGTGCCACAGAATCAGGGACTGGGGCCAACGTCCTGACTTTC	CATESGTGANVLTF
TRBV12-3/TRBV12-4	TRBJ2-3	NA	NA	TGTGCCAGCAGTCGGACAGATACGCAGTATTTT	CASSRTDTQYF
TRBV6-5	TRBJ1-2	NA	NA	TGTGCCAGCAGTTACTCGATTTCGCAGTATGGCTACACCTTC	CASSYSISQYGYTF
TRBV12-5	TRBJ2-2	NA	NA	TGTGCTAGTGCCTACACCGGGGAGCTGTTTTTT	CASAYTGELFF
TRBV5-6	TRBJ1-6	NA	NA	TGTGCCAGCAGCTCTACCCGGGTGGGTTCACCCCTCCACTTT	CASSSTRVGSPLHF
TRBV7-3	TRBJ2-5	NA	NA	TGTGCCAGCAGCTTAAGGGGGGGACAGGTGGAGACCCAGTACTTC	CASSLRGGQVETQYF
TRBV6-2/TRBV6-3	TRBJ2-1	NA	NA	TGTGCCAGCAGTTACTCGTCGGCGGGAATCCCCTACAATGAGCAGTTCTTC	CASSYSSAGIPYNEQFF
TRBV28	TRBJ1-5	NA	TRBD1	TGTGCCAGTTCCCGGGACAGGGCCTACAATCAGCCCCAGCATTTT	CASSRDRAYNQPQHF
TRBV27	TRBJ1-1	NA	NA	TGTGCCAGCAGGCTATCCCAGGGGAGGGGAGCTTTCTTT	CASRLSQGRGAFF